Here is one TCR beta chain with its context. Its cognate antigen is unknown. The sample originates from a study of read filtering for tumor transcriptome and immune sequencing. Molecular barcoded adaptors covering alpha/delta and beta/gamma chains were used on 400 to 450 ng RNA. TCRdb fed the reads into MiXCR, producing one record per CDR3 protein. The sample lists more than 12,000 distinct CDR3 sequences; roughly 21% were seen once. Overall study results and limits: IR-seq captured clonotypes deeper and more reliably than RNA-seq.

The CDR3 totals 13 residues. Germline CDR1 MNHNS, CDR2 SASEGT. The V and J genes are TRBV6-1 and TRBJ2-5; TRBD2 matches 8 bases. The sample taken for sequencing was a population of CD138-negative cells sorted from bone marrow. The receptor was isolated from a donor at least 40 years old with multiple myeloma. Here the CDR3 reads CSSGAGVRETQYF. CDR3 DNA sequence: TGTTCGAGTGGAGCGGGAGTTCGTGAGACCCAGTACTTC.